This entry lists 13 T cell receptor beta chains sequenced from one sample in a study of shared clonotypes between healthy human individuals. The protocol was immunoSEQ multiplex PCR, while the TCRdb copy is restricted to in-frame clones and leaves out a portion. The data hold 550,000 to 800,000 clones, with about 90% observed a single time. What was sequenced was memory CD8+ T cells from PBMCs. The subset is: CD45RO+ cells pooled with CCR7-negative TemRA cells. The receptor set was obtained from a man aged 18 to 29 in good health. Some clones in this sample may be carry-over from other donors' samples.

The chain combines TRBV28 with TRBJ2-7; D is uncertain. The germline V gene encodes CDR1 MDHEN and CDR2 SYDVKM. Trimming removed 1 base at V and 6 bases at J, with 13 bases between. CDR3 length: 14 residues. The CDR3 sequence is CASSLLPLSAEQYF. DNA for the CDR3: TGTGCCAGCAGTTTATTGCCACTCTCAGCCGAGCAGTACTTC. Together with reference TRBV28 and TRBJ2-7, the CDR3 gives the full variable domain: DVKVTQSSRYLVKRTGEKVFLECVQDMDHENMFWYRQDPGLGLRLIYFSYDVKMKEKGDIPEGYSVSREKKERFSLILESASTNQTSMYLCASSLLPLSAEQYFGPGTRLTVT.

V usage is TRBV27 and J usage is TRBJ2-7, with TRBD1 matching 7 bases. The CDR3 is 16 residues long. V dropped 5 bases and J dropped 1; count of bases not matched to a gene: 11. Germline V gene data show CDR1 as MNHEY and CDR2 as SMNVEV (reference sequence). CDR3 sequence: CASSLSEGQKSYEQYF. CDR3 bases: TGTGCCAGCAGTCTCTCCGAGGGACAGAAGTCCTACGAGCAGTACTTC.

The V gene is TRBV11-2, the J gene TRBJ1-2; D gene ambiguous. Trimming took off 1 base at V and 4 bases at J, with 10 bases between the two ends. Germline assignment: CDR1 SGHAT and CDR2 FQNNGV. This CDR3 has 14 residues. The CDR3 spells CASSLGPAGYGYTF. The CDR3 DNA sequence: TGTGCCAGCAGCTTAGGCCCGGCCGGCTATGGCTACACCTTC.

V gene TRBV15 combines with J gene TRBJ2-2; D might be TRBD2 (5 bases). The V and J ends lost 7 bases and 1 base respectively, with 7 bases between them. The CDR3 length is 13 residues. The germline V gene encodes CDR1 LNHNV and CDR2 YYDKDF (reference sequence). CDR3 sequence (DNA): TGTGCCACCAAGGCGGGGAACACCGGGGAGCTGTTTTTT. Translating gives CATKAGNTGELFF.

The chain employs TRBV5-5 and TRBJ2-3; 10 bases align to TRBD2. The V gene's germline CDR1 is SGHKS and CDR2 YYEKEE (reference sequence). This CDR3 region has 18 residues. V was clipped by 0 bases and J by 2 bases; unmatched bases: 9. The CDR3 region is CASSLVVSGRRTTDTQYF. CDR3 in DNA: TGTGCCAGCAGCTTGGTAGTTAGCGGGAGGAGGACCACAGATACGCAGTATTTT.

The V gene is TRBV4-3, the J gene TRBJ2-1; the D gene could be TRBD1 or TRBD2 (5 bases each). Germline-derived CDR1 and CDR2 are LGHNA and YSLEER. The CDR3 covers 15 residues. V lost 4 bases and J lost 5, with 15 bases in between. CDR3 residues: CASSPSWWGHNEQFF. The CDR3 region has the DNA TGCGCCAGCAGCCCCTCCTGGTGGGGACACAATGAGCAGTTCTTC.

The rearrangement joins TRBV11-2 to TRBJ2-5; 10 bases agree with TRBD2. The CDR3 consists of 18 residues. Trimming removed 1 base from V and 5 bases from J; junction bases left unmatched: 13. CDR1 and CDR2 from the germline V gene are SGHAT and FQNNGV. CDR3: CASSLGAPSGRIRETQYF. CDR3 coding DNA: TGTGCCAGCAGCTTAGGGGCTCCTAGCGGGAGAATACGGGAGACCCAGTACTTC.

This chain uses TRBV5-8 with TRBJ2-5; 11 bases match TRBD1. The last part of the DNA fits TRBJ2-7 better; the J call may be wrong. The CDR3 length is 15 residues. Germline values: CDR1 SGHTS, CDR2 YDEGEE. The CDR3 bases are TGTGCCAGCAGCTTGTTCGGGACAGGGGGCTACGAGCAGTACTTC. It encodes CASSLFGTGGYEQYF.

V usage is TRBV7-9 and J usage is TRBJ2-7; no definite D call. The CDR3 has 15 residues. Germline CDR1 and CDR2: SEHNR and FQNEAQ (reference sequence). V lost 5 bases and J lost 1, with 15 bases in between. The CDR3 DNA reads TGTGCCAGCAGCCCCCGCAGCCACTTGTCCTACGAGCAGTACTTC. Its protein product is CASSPRSHLSYEQYF.

The J gene is TRBJ2-7, the V gene TRBV19; D not resolved. The V and J ends lost 5 bases and 2 bases respectively, with 10 bases between them. The germline CDR1 and CDR2 sequences are LNHDA and SQIVND (reference sequence). This CDR3 spans 13 amino acids. Here the CDR3 reads CASSSREAYEQYF. CDR3 DNA: TGTGCCAGTAGTTCTCGTGAGGCCTACGAGCAGTACTTC.

This sequence joins TRBV9 and TRBJ1-1; no firm D call. Germline loops: CDR1 SGDLS, CDR2 YYNGEE. V was pared by 8 bases and J by 2 bases, with 10 bases between. The CDR3 is 12 residues long. CDR3 in amino acids: CASNAVNTEAFF. The CDR3 DNA reads TGTGCCAGTAATGCAGTAAACACTGAAGCTTTCTTT.

The chain recombines TRBV28 with TRBJ2-5, with 7 bases lining up with TRBD2. V lost 8 bases, J lost 5 bases, and 14 bases stayed unmatched. CDR3 length: 15 amino acids. CDR1 is MDHEN and CDR2 is SYDVKM in the germline V gene. The CDR3 DNA reads TGTGCCAGCCGTCGCGGGAGCAGCTTCTGGGAGACCCAGTACTTC. As protein: CASRRGSSFWETQYF.

The chain links TRBV6-1 to TRBJ2-7, with D possibly matching TRBD1 (6 bases). V gave up 3 bases and J gave up 0 bases, with 9 bases separating them. This CDR3 region has 14 residues. Germline V gene data show CDR1 as MNHNS and CDR2 as SASEGT. CDR3 DNA sequence: TGTGCCAGCAGTGAGACAGGATACTCCTACGAGCAGTACTTC. Amino acids: CASSETGYSYEQYF.